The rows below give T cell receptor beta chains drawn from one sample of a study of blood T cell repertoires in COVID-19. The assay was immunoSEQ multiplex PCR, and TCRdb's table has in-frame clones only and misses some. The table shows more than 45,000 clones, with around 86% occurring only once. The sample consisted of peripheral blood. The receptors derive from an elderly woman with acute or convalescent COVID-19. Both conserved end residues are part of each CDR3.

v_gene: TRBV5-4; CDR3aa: CASSLGRGQEAFF
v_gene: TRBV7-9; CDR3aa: CASSSGQGSQPQHF
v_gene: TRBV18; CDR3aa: CASSPPSRGTDTQYF
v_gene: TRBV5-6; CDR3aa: CASSLDYREGAFF
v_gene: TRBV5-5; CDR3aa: CASSRGQVDTGELFF
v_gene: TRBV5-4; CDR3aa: CASSLTGRGALEQYF
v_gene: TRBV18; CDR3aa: CASSPQGGEQYF
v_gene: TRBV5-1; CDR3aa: CASSLSRGLDSVDTQYF
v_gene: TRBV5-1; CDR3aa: CASSLAPGANEQFF
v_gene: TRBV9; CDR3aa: CASSGQGGWTGGYTF
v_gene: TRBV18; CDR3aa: CATTSDMNTEAFF
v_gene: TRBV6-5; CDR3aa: CASQIQGRDEQFF
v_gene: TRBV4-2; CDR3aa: CASSQDPGQGREKLFF
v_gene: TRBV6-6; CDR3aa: CASARTSGANEQFF
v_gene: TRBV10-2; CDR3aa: CASRTRFYEQYF
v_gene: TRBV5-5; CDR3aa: CASSLARDFTEAFF
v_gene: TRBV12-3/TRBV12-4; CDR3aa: CASSSQGPGYTF
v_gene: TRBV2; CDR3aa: CASSIQGPNEKLFF
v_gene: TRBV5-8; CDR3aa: CASSLGDSNNNEQFF
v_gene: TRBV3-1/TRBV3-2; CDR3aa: CASSQSRRADTQYF
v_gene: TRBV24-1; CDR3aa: CATSDLLGVAGELFF
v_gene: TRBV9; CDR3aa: CASSVGAETYEQYF
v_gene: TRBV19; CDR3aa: CASSTGTVNSPLHF
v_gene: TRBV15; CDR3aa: CATSRDRRSSGETQYF
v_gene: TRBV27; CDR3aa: CASSLQGAGEKLFF
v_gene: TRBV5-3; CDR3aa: CARSWDRGETQYF
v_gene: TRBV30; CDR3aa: CAWGQGVGNEKLFF
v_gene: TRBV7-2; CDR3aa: CASSLAPGRGYEQYF
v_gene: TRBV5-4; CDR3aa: CASSLAAGPSYEQYF
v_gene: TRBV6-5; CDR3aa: CASRGTGYTEAFF
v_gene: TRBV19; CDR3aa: CASSTVLAGGRETQYF
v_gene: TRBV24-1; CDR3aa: CATSDSGDRGQAEAFF
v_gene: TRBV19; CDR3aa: CASRAEGFYSNQPQHF
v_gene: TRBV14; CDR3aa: CASSQVGGATNEKLFF
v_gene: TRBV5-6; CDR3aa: CASSSLDRVVEKLFF